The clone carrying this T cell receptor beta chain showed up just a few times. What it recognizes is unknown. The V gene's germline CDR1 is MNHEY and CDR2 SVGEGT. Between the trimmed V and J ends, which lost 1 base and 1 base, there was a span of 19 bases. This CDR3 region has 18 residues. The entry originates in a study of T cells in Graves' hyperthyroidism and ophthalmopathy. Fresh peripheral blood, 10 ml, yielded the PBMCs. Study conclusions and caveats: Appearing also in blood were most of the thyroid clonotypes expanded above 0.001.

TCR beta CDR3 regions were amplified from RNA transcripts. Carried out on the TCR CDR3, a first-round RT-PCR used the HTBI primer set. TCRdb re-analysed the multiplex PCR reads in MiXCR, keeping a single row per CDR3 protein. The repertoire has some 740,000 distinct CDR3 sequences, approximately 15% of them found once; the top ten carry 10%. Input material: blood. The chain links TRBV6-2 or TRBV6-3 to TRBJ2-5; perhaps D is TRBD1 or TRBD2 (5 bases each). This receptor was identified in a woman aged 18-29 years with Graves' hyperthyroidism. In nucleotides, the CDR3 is TGTGCCAGCAGTTACTTCCGCCGGGACCCCGGAGGCCAAGAGACCCAGTACTTC. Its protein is CASSYFRRDPGGQETQYF.